The next 22 T cell receptor beta chains were all read from a single sample in a study of CD8 T cells in Susac syndrome. The RNA input was roughly 0.45 to 1 ug, and it was reverse transcribed with random hexamers. A single record per CDR3 protein comes from TCRdb applying MiXCR to the immunoSEQ multiplex PCR reads. Here the sample spans over 350,000 distinct CDR3 sequences, 85% to 90% being singletons. The source material was CD8+ T cells from PBMCs. These receptor sequences come from a human donor with multiple sclerosis.

The gene calls are TRBV20-1 and TRBJ2-1; maybe TRBD1 (6 bases). This CDR3 spans 17 amino acids. Germline V gives CDR1 DFQATT, CDR2 SNEGSKA (reference sequence). The germline V and J ends were trimmed by 7 bases and 5 bases, with 27 bases remaining between them. This CDR3 is CSEWDKELTRENNEQFF. In DNA, the CDR3 is TGCAGTGAGTGGGACAAAGAACTAACACGAGAAAACAATGAGCAGTTCTTC.

V is TRBV5-1 and J is TRBJ1-1; maybe TRBD1 (6 bases). Trimming left V 5 bases short and J 1 base short, with 12 bases between. The CDR3 is 14 amino acids. Germline CDR1 reads SGHRS; CDR2 reads YFSETQ. CDR3 amino acids: CASRYRATNTEAFF. The DNA of the CDR3 is TGCGCCAGCAGGTACAGGGCGACGAACACTGAAGCTTTCTTT.

The rearrangement uses TRBV29-1 and TRBJ2-5; D possibly uses TRBD1 or TRBD2 (6 bases each). CDR1 SQVTM and CDR2 ANQGSEA come from the germline V gene. V was trimmed by 3 bases and J by 3 bases, leaving 8 bases between them. The CDR3 totals 12 residues. The CDR3 region has the DNA TGCAGCGTTGAGGAGGGGGAAGAGACCCAGTACTTC. This gives the protein CSVEEGEETQYF. Full variable domain (remainder filled in from reference TRBV29-1 and TRBJ2-5): SAVISQKPSRDICQRGTSLTIQCQVDSQVTMMFWYRQQPGQSLTLIATANQGSEATYESGFVIDKFPISRPNLTFSTLTVSNMSPEDSSIYLCSVEEGEETQYFGPGTRLLVL.

The gene calls are TRBV30 and TRBJ1-5; D not certain. V was pared by 7 bases and J by 6 bases, with 13 bases between. Looked up from germline, CDR1 is GTSNPN and CDR2 is SVGIG (reference sequence). This CDR3 has 12 amino acids. For the CDR3, the DNA is TGTGCCTCCGCCGCGTTGGGTCAGCCCCAGCATTTT. Translating gives CASAALGQPQHF.

V is TRBV19 and J is TRBJ2-2; a possible D gene is TRBD2 (6 bases). The germline V and J ends were trimmed by 6 bases and 5 bases, with 13 bases remaining between them. The germline V gene encodes CDR1 LNHDA and CDR2 SQIVND (reference sequence). This CDR3 region has 14 residues. Here the CDR3 DNA reads TGTGCCAGTAGGCCGGGACGGGGGACCGGGGAGCTGTTTTTT. The encoded protein is CASRPGRGTGELFF. The full variable domain, rest sourced from reference TRBV19 and TRBJ2-2, is DGGITQSPKYLFRKEGQNVTLSCEQNLNHDAMYWYRQDPGQGLRLIYYSQIVNDFQKGDIAEGYSVSREKKESFPLTVTSAQKNPTAFYLCASRPGRGTGELFFGEGSRLTVL.

The chain has TRBV19 and TRBJ2-7; 7 bases agree with TRBD1. The CDR3 sequence is 11 residues long. The V and J ends lost 6 bases and 5 bases, in that order; junction bases with no gene match: 1. Germline CDR1 LNHDA, CDR2 SQIVND (reference sequence). The CDR3 nucleotides read TGTGCCAGTAGAGGGGGCCACGAGCAGTACTTC. Translated, it gives CASRGGHEQYF.

This chain links TRBV5-4 with TRBJ2-2, with D tentatively TRBD2 (6 bases). The germline V and J ends were trimmed by 0 bases and 6 bases, with 12 bases remaining between them. The CDR3 contains 15 residues. Germline lookup yields CDR1 SGHNT and CDR2 YYREEE (reference sequence). CDR3 sequence (DNA): TGTGCCAGCAGCTTGGGTGCGGGGATCGCCGGGGAGCTGTTTTTT. Translation gives CASSLGAGIAGELFF.

This clonotype was detected only a few times. The rearrangement joins TRBV11-1 to TRBJ2-5; D not resolved. The CDR3 is 13 amino acids. Germline V gene data show CDR1 as SGHAT and CDR2 as FQDESV (reference sequence). V shed 5 bases and J shed 5 bases, with 12 bases lying between them. CDR3 in DNA: TGTGCCAGCAGCGAGTCAGGATCGGAGACCCAGTACTTC. Protein product: CASSESGSETQYF.

The V gene is TRBV6-6, the J gene TRBJ1-1; D not certain. The CDR3 runs 15 residues. Germline V CDR1 and CDR2: MNHNY, SVGAGI (reference sequence). Trimming shortened V by 5 bases and J by 0 bases, and 13 bases separated the two germline ends. CDR3 region: CASSNEERLNTEAFF. Here the CDR3 DNA reads TGTGCCAGCAGTAATGAGGAACGGTTGAACACTGAAGCTTTCTTT.

V and J are TRBV12-3 or TRBV12-4 and TRBJ2-7; no reliable D call. The CDR3 is 14 residues long. V shed 6 bases and J shed 7 bases, with 19 bases lying between them. The CDR3 spells CASSSTLPRWEQYF. In nucleotides, the CDR3 is TGTGCCAGCAGCTCGACCCTACCCAGATGGGAGCAGTACTTC.

This rearrangement joins TRBV7-6 to TRBJ1-1, with D possibly being TRBD1 (5 bases). Trimming removed 5 bases from V and 1 base from J, with 8 bases in between. The V gene's germline CDR1 is SGHVS and CDR2 FNYEAQ. This CDR3 spans 13 amino acids. The CDR3 DNA follows: TGTGCCAGCAGCAACGGACAGAACACTGAAGCTTTCTTT. The encoded protein is CASSNGQNTEAFF.

The rearrangement uses TRBV20-1 and TRBJ2-1, with no clear D. This CDR3 is 12 amino acids long. Germline-derived CDR1 and CDR2 are DFQATT and SNEGSKA (reference sequence). V gave up 5 bases and J gave up 6 bases, with 11 bases separating them. CDR3 protein: CSADKRANEQFF. The DNA for the CDR3 is TGCAGTGCTGATAAGCGTGCCAATGAGCAGTTCTTC.

The chain carries TRBV11-3 and TRBJ2-2; D uncertain. CDR1 and CDR2 from the germline V gene are SGHNT and YENEEA. CDR3 length equals 12 residues. Trimming stripped 4 bases from V and 6 bases from J, with 6 bases between. The CDR3 nucleotides are TGTGCCAGCAGCTACCTATCCGGGGAGCTGTTTTTT. It is translated as CASSYLSGELFF. Full variable domain (remainder filled in from reference TRBV11-3 and TRBJ2-2): EAGVVQSPRYKIIEKKQPVAFWCNPISGHNTLYWYLQNLGQGPELLIRYENEEAVDDSQLPKDRFSAERLKGVDSTLKIQPAELGDSAVYLCASSYLSGELFFGEGSRLTVL.

The chain joins TRBV30 to TRBJ2-7; D might be TRBD2 (6 bases). The germline V and J ends were trimmed by 3 bases and 6 bases, with 18 bases remaining between them. The CDR3 is 14 amino acids. CDR1 is GTSNPN, CDR2 SVGIG, per germline (reference sequence). CDR3 residues: CAWRPPPGLGEQYF. The CDR3 nucleotides are TGTGCCTGGAGGCCCCCACCGGGACTCGGCGAGCAGTACTTC.

The rearrangement joins TRBV29-1 to TRBJ2-7; tentative D call: TRBD1 (6 bases). The CDR3 spans 13 residues. Germline V gene data show CDR1 as SQVTM and CDR2 as ANQGSEA. The germline V and J ends were trimmed by 1 base and 3 bases, with 10 bases remaining between them. CDR3 nucleotides: TGCAGCGTTGAAGGTGGGGACAACTACGAGCAGTACTTC. Protein: CSVEGGDNYEQYF.

The genes are TRBV27 and TRBJ2-4, with D possibly TRBD2 on 6 matching bases. Trimming shortened V by 2 bases and J by 0 bases, and 11 bases separated the two germline ends. CDR3 size: 16 residues. Germline CDR1 reads MNHEY; CDR2 reads SMNVEV (reference sequence). The chain's CDR3 is CASSLIGGTAKNIQYF. CDR3 nucleotide sequence: TGTGCCAGCAGTTTAATCGGCGGGACAGCCAAAAACATTCAGTACTTC.

The chain combines TRBV27 with TRBJ1-1; D gene uncertain. The ends were cut back, 5 bases at V and 1 base at J, with 11 bases in the middle. From germline, CDR1 is MNHEY and CDR2 SMNVEV (reference sequence). This CDR3 comprises 14 residues. CDR3 DNA sequence: TGTGCCAGCAGTCAGCTCCAGGAGAACACTGAAGCTTTCTTT. This sequence encodes CASSQLQENTEAFF.

This clonotype was recorded only once. The chain joins TRBV20-1 to TRBJ2-7, with 10 bases fitting TRBD2. Trimming took 4 bases from V and 0 from J; bases not matched to a gene: 15. Germline V CDR1 and CDR2: DFQATT, SNEGSKA (reference sequence). The CDR3 spans 18 residues. Here the CDR3 reads CSAKGISTSGSTSYEQYF. The CDR3 nucleotides read TGCAGTGCTAAGGGGATATCGACTAGCGGGTCGACCTCCTACGAGCAGTACTTC.

This clonotype has a handful of counts. The gene calls are TRBV4-1 and TRBJ1-6; D gene uncertain. CDR1 and CDR2 (germline): MGHRA, YSYEKL. The V end lost 1 base, the J end lost 7 bases, and 5 bases lay between the germline ends. The CDR3 runs to 13 residues. The CDR3 bases are TGCGCCAGCAGCCAAGCCGCGAATTCACCCCTCCACTTT. Translating gives CASSQAANSPLHF.

The chain is built from TRBV2 and TRBJ1-4; D is unclear. Trimming shortened V by 8 bases and J by 5 bases, and 15 bases separated the two germline ends. CDR1 is SNHLY, CDR2 FYNNEI, per germline. CDR3 size: 14 residues. CDR3: CASGIEHKNEKLFF. The CDR3, as DNA: TGTGCCAGCGGTATCGAACACAAGAATGAAAAACTGTTTTTT.

This clonotype has just one count. The chain uses TRBV20-1 and TRBJ1-1; D may be TRBD1 (6 bases). V lost 2 bases and J 5 bases, leaving 12 bases between the germline ends. Germline assignment: CDR1 DFQATT and CDR2 SNEGSKA (reference sequence). The CDR3 sequence is 13 residues long. CDR3 sequence reads: CSARSGGDTEAFF. The CDR3 DNA reads TGCAGTGCTAGATCCGGGGGCGATACTGAAGCTTTCTTT.

CDR3 residues: CASSHFGQGAFF. DNA of the CDR3: TGTGCCAGCAGCCACTTTGGACAGGGGGCTTTCTTT. The V gene is TRBV12-3 or TRBV12-4, the J gene TRBJ1-1; 9 bases map to TRBD1. CDR3 length: 12 amino acids. After removal of 6 bases from V and 11 bases from J, the junction contained 7 bases not matched to a gene.